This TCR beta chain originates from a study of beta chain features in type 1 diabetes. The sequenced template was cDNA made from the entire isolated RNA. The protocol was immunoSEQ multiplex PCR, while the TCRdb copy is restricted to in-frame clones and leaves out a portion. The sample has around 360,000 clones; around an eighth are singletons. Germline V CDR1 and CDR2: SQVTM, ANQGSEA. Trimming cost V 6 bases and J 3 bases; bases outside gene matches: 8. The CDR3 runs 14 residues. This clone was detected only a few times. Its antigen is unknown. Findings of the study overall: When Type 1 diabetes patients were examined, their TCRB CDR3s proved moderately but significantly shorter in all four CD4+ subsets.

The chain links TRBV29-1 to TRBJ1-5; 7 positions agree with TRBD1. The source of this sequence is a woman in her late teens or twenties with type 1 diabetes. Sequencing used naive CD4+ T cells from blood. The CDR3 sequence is CSVDPGTDNQPQHF. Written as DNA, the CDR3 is TGCAGCGTCGACCCCGGGACAGACAATCAGCCCCAGCATTTT.